What follows are 4 T cell receptor beta chains derived from one specimen sequenced in a study of blood T cells in healthy people across ages. PCR was performed a second time for about 7 to 11 cycles using a sample-barcoded 5' primer and a J-beta primer mix. TCRdb redid the calling of the 5' RACE reads with MiXCR, one entry per CDR3 protein. The sample records about 1,400,000 distinct CDR3 sequences, approximately 42% being singletons. The sequencing sample was made of blood. These receptors were obtained from a woman under 30 in good health.

This sequence joins TRBV7-2 and TRBJ1-2; D may be TRBD1 (5 bases). Germline V gene data show CDR1 as SGHTA and CDR2 as FQGNSA. The CDR3 has 20 amino acids. Trimming removed 0 bases from V and 1 base from J, with 24 bases in between. CDR3 nucleotides: TGTGCCAGCAGCTTAGCGCCCAGGGAGCGTTCCGTATTCCTTAACTATGGCTACACCTTC. Protein product: CASSLAPRERSVFLNYGYTF.

The chain employs TRBV5-8 and TRBJ2-2; D not resolved. Germline V gene sequence: CDR1 SGHTS, CDR2 YDEGEE. Trimming left V 1 base short and J 3 bases short, with 16 bases between. This CDR3 contains 17 residues. The CDR3 here is CASSLLQPEVYTGELFF. The CDR3 DNA is TGTGCCAGCAGCTTGTTGCAGCCCGAAGTATACACCGGGGAGCTGTTTTTT.

This clonotype was counted only a few times. The gene calls are TRBV7-9 and TRBJ2-1; 13 positions agree with TRBD2. V gave up 3 bases and J gave up 2 bases; unmatched junction bases: 4. Germline CDR1 SEHNR, CDR2 FQNEAQ (reference sequence). The CDR3 runs 17 residues. The CDR3 coding sequence is TGTGCCAGCAGCTTGGGTGGGACTAGCGGGGCCTACAATGAGCAGTTCTTC. Its translation: CASSLGGTSGAYNEQFF.

The J gene is TRBJ1-4, the V gene TRBV6-5, with D possibly TRBD1 on 5 matching bases. CDR3 length equals 13 residues. V lost 5 bases, J lost 14 bases, and 18 bases lay in between. Germline V lookup: CDR1 MNHEY, CDR2 SVGAGI. CDR3 nucleotide sequence: TGTGCCAGCAGTCGGCCCGACAGTCGAGCGCTGTTTTTT. Translation gives CASSRPDSRALFF.